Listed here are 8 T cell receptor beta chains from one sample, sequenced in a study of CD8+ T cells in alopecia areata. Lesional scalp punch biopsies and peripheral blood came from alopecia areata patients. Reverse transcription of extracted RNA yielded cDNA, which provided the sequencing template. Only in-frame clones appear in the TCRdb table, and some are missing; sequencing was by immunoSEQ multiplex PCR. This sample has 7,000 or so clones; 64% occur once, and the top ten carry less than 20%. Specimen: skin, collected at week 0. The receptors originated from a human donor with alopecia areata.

The DNA for the CDR3 is TGTGCCAGCAGCCAGAAGGACAGGGGGCCTGGGGCCAACGTCCTGACTTTC. This sequence encodes CASSQKDRGPGANVLTF. The chain recombines TRBV4-2 with TRBJ2-6; TRBD1 matches 11 bases. Germline CDR1 LGHNA, CDR2 YNFKEQ. This CDR3 contains 17 residues. After removal of 3 bases from V and 2 bases from J, the junction contained 3 bases not matched to a gene.

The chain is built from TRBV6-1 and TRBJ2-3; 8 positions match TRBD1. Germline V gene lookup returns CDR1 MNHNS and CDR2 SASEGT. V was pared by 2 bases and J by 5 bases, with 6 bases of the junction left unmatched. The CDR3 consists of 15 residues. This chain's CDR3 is CASSERQGAEDTQYF. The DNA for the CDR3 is TGTGCCAGCAGTGAAAGGCAGGGGGCCGAAGATACGCAGTATTTT.

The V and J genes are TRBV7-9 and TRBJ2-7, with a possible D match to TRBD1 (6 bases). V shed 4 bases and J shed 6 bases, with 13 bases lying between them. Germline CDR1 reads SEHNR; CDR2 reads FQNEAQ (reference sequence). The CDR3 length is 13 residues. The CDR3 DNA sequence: TGTGCCAGCAGCTCTCGGACAGACGGCGAGCAGTACTTC. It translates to CASSSRTDGEQYF.

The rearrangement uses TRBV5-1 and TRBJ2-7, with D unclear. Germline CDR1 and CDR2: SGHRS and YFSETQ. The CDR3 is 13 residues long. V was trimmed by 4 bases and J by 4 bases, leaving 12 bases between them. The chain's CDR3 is CASSPTTLYEQYF. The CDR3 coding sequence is TGCGCCAGCAGCCCGACGACATTGTACGAGCAGTACTTC.

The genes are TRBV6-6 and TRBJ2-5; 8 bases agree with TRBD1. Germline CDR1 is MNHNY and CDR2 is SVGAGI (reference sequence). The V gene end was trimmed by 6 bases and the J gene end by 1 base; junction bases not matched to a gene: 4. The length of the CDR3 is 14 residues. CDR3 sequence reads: CASRYGTGQETQYF. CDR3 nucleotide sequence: TGTGCCAGCAGATATGGGACAGGCCAAGAGACCCAGTACTTC.

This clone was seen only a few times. The CDR3 nucleotides read TGCGCCAGCAGCCGGGGACTAGGCGATCGTAGCGAGCAGTACTTC. This encodes CASSRGLGDRSEQYF. The chain is built from TRBV4-3 and TRBJ2-7; 8 bases agree with TRBD2. V dropped 4 bases and J dropped 6; count of bases not matched to a gene: 11. The CDR3 totals 15 residues. Germline CDR1 and CDR2: LGHNA and YSLEER.

CDR3 sequence: CASSLSGRSSGRSTYEQYF. CDR3 coding DNA: TGTGCCAGCAGTTTATCCGGCCGGTCTAGCGGGAGATCAACCTACGAGCAGTACTTC. The chain carries TRBV27 and TRBJ2-7; 10 nucleotides line up with TRBD2. CDR1 and CDR2 from the germline V gene are MNHEY and SMNVEV (reference sequence). This CDR3 spans 19 amino acids. The junction had 13 bases not matched to a gene; V was cut back by 0 bases and J by 2 bases.

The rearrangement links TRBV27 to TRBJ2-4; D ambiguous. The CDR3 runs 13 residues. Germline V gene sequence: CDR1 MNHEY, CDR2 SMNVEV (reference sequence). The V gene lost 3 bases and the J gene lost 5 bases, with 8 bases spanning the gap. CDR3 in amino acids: CASSFSSQNIQYF. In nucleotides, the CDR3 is TGTGCCAGCAGTTTCAGTTCCCAAAACATTCAGTACTTC.